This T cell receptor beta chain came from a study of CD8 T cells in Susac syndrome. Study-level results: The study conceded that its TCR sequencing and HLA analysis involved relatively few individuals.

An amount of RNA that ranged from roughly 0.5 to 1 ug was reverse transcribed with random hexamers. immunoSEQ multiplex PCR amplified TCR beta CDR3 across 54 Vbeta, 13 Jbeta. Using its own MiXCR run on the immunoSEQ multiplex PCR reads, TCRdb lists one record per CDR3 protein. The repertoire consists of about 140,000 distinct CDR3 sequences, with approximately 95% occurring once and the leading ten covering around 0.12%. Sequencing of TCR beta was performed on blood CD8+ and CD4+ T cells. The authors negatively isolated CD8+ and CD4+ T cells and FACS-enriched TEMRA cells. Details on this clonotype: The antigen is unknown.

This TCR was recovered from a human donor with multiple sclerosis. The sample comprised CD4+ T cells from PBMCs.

Written as DNA, the CDR3 is TGTGCCAGCAGCGTAGATTTGGGGTCCGGGGAGCTGTTTTTT. Translation: CASSVDLGSGELFF. The chain combines TRBV9 with TRBJ2-2; D gene uncertain. This CDR3 is built from 14 residues. Trimming shortened V by 0 bases and J by 6 bases, and 9 bases separated the two germline ends. Germline CDR1 reads SGDLS; CDR2 reads YYNGEE. The whole variable domain, remainder taken from reference TRBV9 and TRBJ2-2, is DSGVTQTPKHLITATGQRVTLRCSPRSGDLSVYWYQQSLDQGLQFLIQYYNGEERAKGNILERFSAQQFPDLHSELNLSSLELGDSALYFCASSVDLGSGELFFGEGSRLTVL.